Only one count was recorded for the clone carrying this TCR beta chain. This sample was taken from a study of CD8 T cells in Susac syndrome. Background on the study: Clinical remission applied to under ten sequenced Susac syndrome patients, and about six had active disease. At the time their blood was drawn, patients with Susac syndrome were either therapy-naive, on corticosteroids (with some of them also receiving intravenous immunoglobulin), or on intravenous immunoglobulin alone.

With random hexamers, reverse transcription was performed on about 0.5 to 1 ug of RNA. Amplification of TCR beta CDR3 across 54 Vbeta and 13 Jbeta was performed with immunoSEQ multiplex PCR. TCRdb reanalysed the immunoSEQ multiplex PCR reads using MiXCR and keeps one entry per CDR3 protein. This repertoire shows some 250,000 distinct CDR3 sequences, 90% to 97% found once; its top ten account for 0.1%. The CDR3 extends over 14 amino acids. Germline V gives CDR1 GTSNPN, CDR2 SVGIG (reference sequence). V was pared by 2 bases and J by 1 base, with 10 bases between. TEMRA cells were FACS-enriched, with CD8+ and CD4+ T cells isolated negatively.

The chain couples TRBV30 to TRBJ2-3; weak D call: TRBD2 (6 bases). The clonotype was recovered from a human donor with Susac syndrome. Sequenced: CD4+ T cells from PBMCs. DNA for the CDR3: TGTGCCTGGAGTCTTCCGGGAGGCACAGATACGCAGTATTTT. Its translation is CAWSLPGGTDTQYF. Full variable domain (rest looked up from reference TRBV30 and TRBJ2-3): SQTIHQWPATLVQPVGSPLSLECTVEGTSNPNLYWYRQAAGRGLQLLFYSVGIGQISSEVPQNLSASRPQDRQFILSSKKLLLSDSGFYLCAWSLPGGTDTQYFGPGTRLTVL.